The source of this TCR beta chain is a study of T-cell memory formation after mild COVID-19. The length of the CDR3 is 16 residues. V dropped 6 bases and J dropped 4 bases, with 24 bases sitting between them. Germline V gene lookup returns CDR1 DFQATT and CDR2 SNEGSKA (reference sequence). In this sample, this clonotype turned up many times. Its antigen is currently unknown. TCRdb itself ran the 5' RACE reads through MiXCR, one entry per CDR3 protein. The sample carries approximately 440,000 distinct CDR3 sequences, around 19% recorded once. Study-level points and caveats: Clones that got smaller from day 15 to 85 had even CD4/CD8, while clones growing later tipped toward CD4+. Memory sampled before infection contained some responding clones, suggesting cross-reactive memory joined.

Specimen: PBMCs or a T cell subset sorted from them (not recorded which). This chain connects TRBV20-1 to TRBJ1-2; D remains ambiguous. The source is an adult woman who had mild COVID-19 (a few samples of this study predate the infection). Cell type and time point are not known. CDR3 residues: CSAPPKGQATTYGYTF. In DNA form, the CDR3 reads TGCAGTGCCCCCCCCAAAGGGCAGGCCACTACCTATGGCTACACCTTC.